The present entry profiles one T cell receptor beta chain with its context. This specimen belongs to a study of blood T cell repertoires in COVID-19. The method was immunoSEQ multiplex PCR; TCRdb's version includes in-frame clones alone and lacks a portion of them. The sample shows approximately 220,000 clones, approximately 80% of them seen only once. Unmatched junction bases numbered 6, after V lost 2 bases and J lost 1 base. Germline lookup yields CDR1 LGHNT and CDR2 FRNRAP. The CDR3 totals 16 residues. The sequenced sample was peripheral blood. The chain combines TRBV12-5 with TRBJ1-1; TRBD1 matches 8 bases. The receptor was isolated from an elderly woman with acute or convalescent COVID-19. This chain's CDR3 is CASGLPGQGSNTEAFF. In DNA, the CDR3 is TGTGCTAGTGGTTTGCCTGGACAGGGATCGAACACTGAAGCTTTCTTT.